The 22 T cell receptor beta chains in this list originate from one sample, sequenced in a study of blood T cell repertoires in COVID-19. The data were produced by immunoSEQ multiplex PCR, yet TCRdb's version contains in-frame clones alone and is incomplete. The sample consists of about 240,000 clones, roughly 83% of them appearing once. Specimen: peripheral blood. The receptor set was obtained from a woman aged 80 or over with acute or convalescent COVID-19.

The chain carries TRBV19 and TRBJ1-5; possibly TRBD1 for D (6 bases). CDR1 is LNHDA, CDR2 SQIVND, per germline (reference sequence). The CDR3 totals 15 residues. V lost 8 bases and J lost 2, with 16 bases in between. The CDR3 loop reads CASASGEMGNQPQHF. In DNA, the CDR3 is TGTGCCAGTGCATCAGGGGAAATGGGCAATCAGCCCCAGCATTTT.

This clone was picked up one time. The germline gene is not matched at one end of the junction; a read error may be the cause. The chain joins TRBV9 to TRBJ2-3, with a weak D call TRBD2 (5 bases). This CDR3 spans 16 amino acids. Germline lookup yields CDR1 SGDLS and CDR2 YYNGEE. CDR3 loop: CASSVGPAPSTDTQFF. The CDR3 DNA sequence: TGTGCCAGCAGCGTAGGGCCAGCCCCTAGCACAGATACGCAGTTTTTT.

The J gene is TRBJ2-1, the V gene TRBV19; TRBD1 agrees at 8 bases. The junction had 7 bases not matched to a gene; V was cut back by 8 bases and J by 4 bases. The CDR3 sequence is 14 residues long. The germline gives CDR1 LNHDA, CDR2 SQIVND (reference sequence). The CDR3 DNA is TGTGCCAGTCACGGACAGGGCCTTTACAATGAGCAGTTCTTC. Its protein product is CASHGQGLYNEQFF.

The chain employs TRBV19 and TRBJ1-2, with 8 nucleotides matching TRBD1. The V gene end was trimmed by 10 bases and the J gene end by 5 bases; junction bases not matched to a gene: 9. The germline gives CDR1 LNHDA, CDR2 SQIVND (reference sequence). This CDR3 is 13 amino acids long. The CDR3 sequence is CATETGGGYGYTF. The CDR3 coding sequence is TGTGCCACTGAAACAGGGGGAGGTTATGGCTACACCTTC. The entire variable domain, with the rest obtained from reference TRBV19 and TRBJ1-2, is as follows: DGGITQSPKYLFRKEGQNVTLSCEQNLNHDAMYWYRQDPGQGLRLIYYSQIVNDFQKGDIAEGYSVSREKKESFPLTVTSAQKNPTAFYLCATETGGGYGYTFGSGTRLTVV.

This chain joins TRBV6-5 and TRBJ1-2; D is perhaps TRBD1 (5 bases). Looked up from germline, CDR1 is MNHEY and CDR2 is SVGAGI. V shed 4 bases and J shed 1 base, with 16 bases lying between them. The CDR3 is 16 residues long. CDR3 nucleotide sequence: TGTGCCAGCAGTTCCCCCCCGGGGGGAGGTAACTATGGCTACACCTTC. Amino acids: CASSSPPGGGNYGYTF.

The rearrangement joins TRBV18 to TRBJ1-4; D not certain. V dropped 4 bases and J dropped 6 bases, with 9 bases sitting between them. Germline V gene lookup returns CDR1 KGHSH and CDR2 LQKENI. This CDR3 contains 13 residues. CDR3 nucleotide sequence: TGTGCCAGCTCACGAGGAACGGATGAAAAACTGTTTTTT. The encoded protein is CASSRGTDEKLFF.

This chain joins TRBV28 and TRBJ1-5, with 10 nucleotides matching TRBD1. Germline V gives CDR1 MDHEN, CDR2 SYDVKM. V lost 7 bases to trimming and J lost 0 bases; unmatched junction nucleotides: 12. The CDR3 runs to 18 residues. CDR3 protein: CASTTLGTGVNSNQPQHF. For the CDR3, the DNA is TGTGCCAGCACCACTCTCGGGACAGGGGTAAATAGCAATCAGCCCCAGCATTTT.

V is TRBV29-1 and J is TRBJ1-1, with unresolved D. V was shortened by 4 bases and J by 0 bases, with 15 bases between the two germline ends. The CDR3 sequence is 15 residues long. CDR1 SQVTM and CDR2 ANQGSEA come from the germline V gene. CDR3 sequence reads: CSVARSSGLNTEAFF. The CDR3 coding sequence is TGCAGCGTTGCGCGGAGCAGTGGTTTGAACACTGAAGCTTTCTTT.

The rearrangement joins TRBV5-1 to TRBJ1-3; TRBD1 is a possible D gene (5 bases). Trimming cost V 0 bases and J 2 bases, with 9 bases left between them. Looked up from germline, CDR1 is SGHRS and CDR2 is YFSETQ. CDR3 length: 15 amino acids. CDR3 amino acids: CASSLVVGAGNTIYF. As DNA, the CDR3 is TGCGCCAGCAGCTTGGTAGTAGGGGCTGGAAACACCATATATTTT.

The chain recombines TRBV18 with TRBJ2-7, with D perhaps TRBD2 (6 bases). From germline, CDR1 is KGHSH and CDR2 LQKENI. Trimming removed 4 bases at V and 2 bases at J, with 15 bases between. This CDR3 is 15 amino acids long. CDR3 DNA sequence: TGTGCCAGCTCACTCGGGAGTGGGTCCACCTACGAGCAGTACTTC. Translated: CASSLGSGSTYEQYF.

This clone was observed a few times. This chain uses TRBV5-5 with TRBJ1-2; D may be TRBD1 (6 bases). The CDR3 is 13 amino acids. CDR1 and CDR2 from the germline V gene are SGHKS and YYEKEE (reference sequence). V lost 3 bases, J lost 7 bases, and 13 bases lay in between. The DNA for the CDR3 is TGTGCCAGCAGCTCCGGGACAACAGGTGGCTACACCTTC. It is translated as CASSSGTTGGYTF.

The J gene is TRBJ2-1, the V gene TRBV19; TRBD2 aligns across 7 bases. The CDR3 is made up of 14 amino acids. J lost 6 bases, V lost 10 bases, and 12 bases had no gene match. Germline V gene sequence: CDR1 LNHDA, CDR2 SQIVND (reference sequence). The CDR3 nucleotides are TGTGCCACGAAGGATAGACCGGGGGGCAATGAGCAGTTCTTC. Protein product: CATKDRPGGNEQFF.

The rearrangement uses TRBV28 and TRBJ2-1; TRBD2 matches at 10 bases. The J segment lost 7 bases and the V segment lost 4 bases, leaving 7 bases of the junction unmatched. CDR1 is MDHEN and CDR2 is SYDVKM in the germline V gene. The CDR3 extends over 15 amino acids. The CDR3 bases are TGTGCCAGCAGTTCCCCTAGCGGGGGTTTGAATGAGCAGTTCTTC. Translating it yields CASSSPSGGLNEQFF.

The chain combines TRBV2 with TRBJ2-7, with D possibly TRBD1 on 6 matching bases. The CDR3 sequence is 14 residues long. The V end was cut by 6 bases, the J end by 4 bases, with 16 bases between. Per the germline V gene, CDR1 is SNHLY and CDR2 is FYNNEI. The CDR3 reads CASRRGHESYEQYF. CDR3 DNA sequence: TGTGCCAGCAGGAGGGGACACGAGAGTTACGAGCAGTACTTC.

The chain joins TRBV11-2 to TRBJ1-1, with D uncertain. Trimming stripped 2 bases from V and 1 base from J, with 11 bases between. In germline, CDR1 is SGHAT, CDR2 FQNNGV. The CDR3 has 15 residues. CDR3 region: CASSLSPGGNTEAFF. The CDR3 DNA reads as TGTGCCAGCAGCTTATCTCCAGGAGGGAACACTGAAGCTTTCTTT.

J is TRBJ1-2 and V is TRBV5-1; 10 bases align to TRBD1. This CDR3 is 16 amino acids long. Germline assignment: CDR1 SGHRS and CDR2 YFSETQ. J gave up 4 bases and V 3 bases, and 9 bases lay outside the gene matches. CDR3 DNA: TGCGCCAGCAGCTATCTACCGGGACAGGGGAGCTATGGCTACACCTTC. It yields the protein CASSYLPGQGSYGYTF.

This chain connects TRBV3-1 (or the pseudogene TRBV3-2) to TRBJ2-5, with a tentative D call TRBD2 (5 bases). The V end was cut by 1 base, the J end by 5 bases, with 17 bases between. The CDR3 totals 16 residues. The germline CDR1 and CDR2 sequences are LGHDT and YNNKEL (reference sequence). The CDR3: CASSQVPAVKRETQYF. CDR3 bases: TGTGCCAGCAGCCAAGTCCCAGCGGTCAAGAGGGAGACCCAGTACTTC.

V and J are TRBV18 and TRBJ2-4, with 13 positions matching TRBD2. J was trimmed by 1 base and V by 0 bases; bases with no gene match: 6. The CDR3 contains 19 residues. Per the germline V gene, CDR1 is KGHSH and CDR2 is LQKENI. CDR3 sequence: CASSPPGLAGPLAKNIQYF. The CDR3 DNA sequence: TGTGCCAGCTCACCACCGGGACTAGCGGGACCTCTGGCCAAAAACATTCAGTACTTC.

This chain joins TRBV5-1 and TRBJ1-2; 7 bases line up with TRBD1. Trimming removed 4 bases from V and 1 base from J; junction bases left unmatched: 7. This CDR3 comprises 15 residues. Germline V lookup: CDR1 SGHRS, CDR2 YFSETQ. In DNA, the CDR3 is TGCGCCAGCAGCCTGCGGACAGGCGTTAACTATGGCTACACCTTC. Translation: CASSLRTGVNYGYTF. Together with reference TRBV5-1 and TRBJ1-2, the CDR3 gives the full variable domain: KAGVTQTPRYLIKTRGQQVTLSCSPISGHRSVSWYQQTPGQGLQFLFEYFSETQRNKGNFPGRFSGRQFSNSRSEMNVSTLELGDSALYLCASSLRTGVNYGYTFGSGTRLTVV.

This chain joins TRBV6-6 and TRBJ1-1; no reliable D call. Trimming cost V 4 bases and J 1 base, with 13 bases left between them. CDR3 length: 15 amino acids. Germline values: CDR1 MNHNY, CDR2 SVGAGI (reference sequence). This chain's CDR3 is CASSSEGGRNTEAFF. CDR3 coding DNA: TGTGCCAGCAGTTCCGAGGGAGGTCGGAACACTGAAGCTTTCTTT.

The gene calls are TRBV14 and TRBJ2-1; the D gene is possibly TRBD1 (5 bases). The ends were cut back, 1 base at V and 5 bases at J, with 9 bases in the middle. The CDR3 has 14 amino acids. In germline, CDR1 is SGHDN, CDR2 FVKESK. The CDR3 loop is CASSQVRANNEQFF. The CDR3, as DNA: TGTGCCAGCAGCCAAGTCAGGGCGAACAATGAGCAGTTCTTC.

The chain links TRBV19 to TRBJ1-2, with 7 bases identical to TRBD1. The V gene end was trimmed by 4 bases and the J gene end by 7 bases; junction bases not matched to a gene: 6. The CDR3 has 13 amino acids. Germline V CDR1 and CDR2: LNHDA, SQIVND (reference sequence). CDR3 bases: TGTGCCAGTAGTAACCACAGGGGTGGTGGCTACACCTTC. Protein sequence: CASSNHRGGGYTF.